These 8 T cell receptor beta chains were sequenced from one sample in a study of blood T cell repertoires in COVID-19. TCRdb's table, derived via immunoSEQ multiplex PCR, lists solely in-frame clones and lacks some. The table has approximately 170,000 clones, about 83% seen once; the top ten hold 7.7%. Sequenced: peripheral blood. The receptor source for this set is a man in his forties who had recovered from COVID-19.

The rearrangement joins TRBV7-3 to TRBJ2-5; D might be TRBD1 (5 bases). Looked up from germline, CDR1 is SGHTA and CDR2 is FQGTGA. The CDR3 totals 13 residues. V was pared by 2 bases and J by 2 bases, with 6 bases between. CDR3 sequence: CASSLGQQETQYF. The DNA of the CDR3 is TGTGCCAGCAGCTTAGGACAACAAGAGACCCAGTACTTC.

The J gene is TRBJ2-3, the V gene TRBV2; no firm D call. The CDR3 runs 15 residues. The germline V gene has CDR1 SNHLY and CDR2 FYNNEI. The germline V and J ends were trimmed by 7 bases and 1 base, with 15 bases remaining between them. For the CDR3, the DNA is TGTGCCAGCACCGATGGCGGAGACGGCACAGATACGCAGTATTTT. Protein: CASTDGGDGTDTQYF.

The rearrangement links TRBV5-1 to TRBJ2-3; 7 bases are a match to TRBD1. Per germline, CDR1 SGHRS and CDR2 YFSETQ. V lost 4 bases, J lost 4 bases, and 9 bases stayed unmatched. CDR3 length: 15 residues. The CDR3 DNA follows: TGCGCCAGCAGCCCCTCCCCAGGGGGAGCAGATACGCAGTATTTT. Amino acid sequence: CASSPSPGGADTQYF.

The rearrangement joins TRBV29-1 to TRBJ2-1; TRBD1 is a possible D gene (6 bases). Trimming took 6 bases from V and 5 from J, leaving 14 bases between them. This CDR3 comprises 13 residues. The germline V gene encodes CDR1 SQVTM and CDR2 ANQGSEA. Here the CDR3 reads CSVLRDNHNEQFF. The CDR3 nucleotides are TGCAGCGTGCTCCGGGACAATCACAATGAGCAGTTCTTC.

This clone was detected only a few times. J is TRBJ1-2 and V is TRBV9, with no clear D. Between the trimmed V and J ends, which lost 0 bases and 2 bases, there was a span of 11 bases. Germline V CDR1 and CDR2: SGDLS, YYNGEE. The CDR3 sequence is 15 residues long. The CDR3 protein is CASSVGGLGNYGYTF. The DNA of the CDR3 is TGTGCCAGCAGCGTAGGAGGGCTTGGGAACTATGGCTACACCTTC.

The rearrangement links TRBV9 to TRBJ2-7; 8 nucleotides match TRBD2. Germline CDR1 is SGDLS and CDR2 is YYNGEE. The V segment lost 0 bases and the J segment 2 bases; nucleotides outside the gene matches: 4. The CDR3 has 15 amino acids. The CDR3 sequence: CASSVGREGTYEQYF. CDR3 coding DNA: TGTGCCAGCAGCGTAGGACGGGAGGGGACCTACGAGCAGTACTTC.

The J gene is TRBJ1-4, the V gene TRBV11-3, with a possible D match to TRBD1 (5 bases). Germline CDR1 SGHNT, CDR2 YENEEA. This CDR3 has 14 residues. Deletions cut 4 bases from V and 8 bases from J, with 14 bases between. CDR3 DNA sequence: TGTGCCAGCAGCTCCCCAGGGTTTGGAGAAAAACTGTTTTTT. This gives the protein CASSSPGFGEKLFF.

The chain has TRBV3-1 (or the pseudogene TRBV3-2) and TRBJ1-1; D gene ambiguous. The germline V gene has CDR1 LGHDT and CDR2 YNNKEL (reference sequence). This CDR3 has 13 residues. The V gene lost 4 bases and the J gene lost 6 bases, with 12 bases spanning the gap. The CDR3 sequence is CASSLGPPAEAFF. CDR3 DNA sequence: TGTGCCAGCAGCCTTGGGCCCCCGGCTGAAGCTTTCTTT.